The following is a T cell receptor beta chain sequence with its context. Per germline, CDR1 SGHTA and CDR2 FQGTGA. CDR3 size: 16 residues. The V gene end was trimmed by 5 bases and the J gene end by 0 bases; junction bases not matched to a gene: 7. Regarding time point: pre-sensitization, week 0. The treatment is: therapeutic diphenylcyclopropenone sensitization with weekly scalp DPC. From the RACE reads, TCRdb called clonotypes with MiXCR, one entry per CDR3 protein. The repertoire includes 120,000 or so distinct CDR3 sequences, roughly 14% of them detected once, and around 2.7% sits in the top ten. This entry comes from a study of human T cells and chemical hapten exposure.

The chain is built from TRBV7-3 and TRBJ2-1; TRBD1 agrees at 7 bases. The material was whole blood, obtained in connection with sensitization to the hapten diphenylcyclopropenone (DPC). The source of this sequence is a woman aged 18-29 years with alopecia areata. Some clones in this sample may be carry-over from other donors' samples. CDR3 sequence reads: CASSRNRGDSYNEQFF. CDR3 coding DNA: TGTGCCAGCAGCCGAAACAGGGGAGACTCCTACAATGAGCAGTTCTTC.